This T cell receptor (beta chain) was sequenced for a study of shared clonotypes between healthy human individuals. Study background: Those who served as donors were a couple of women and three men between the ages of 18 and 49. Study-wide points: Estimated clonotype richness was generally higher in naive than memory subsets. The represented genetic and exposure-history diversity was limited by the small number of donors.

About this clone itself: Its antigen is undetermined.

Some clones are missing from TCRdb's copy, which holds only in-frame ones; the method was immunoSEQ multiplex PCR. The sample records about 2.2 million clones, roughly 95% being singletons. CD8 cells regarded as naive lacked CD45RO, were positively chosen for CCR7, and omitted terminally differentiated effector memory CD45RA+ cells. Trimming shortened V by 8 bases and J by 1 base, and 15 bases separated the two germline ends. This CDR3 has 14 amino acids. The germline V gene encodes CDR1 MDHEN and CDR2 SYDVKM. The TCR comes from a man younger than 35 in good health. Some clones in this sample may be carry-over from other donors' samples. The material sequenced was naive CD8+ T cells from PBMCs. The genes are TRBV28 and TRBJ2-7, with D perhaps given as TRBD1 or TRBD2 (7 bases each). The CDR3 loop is CASLGGTDSYEQYF. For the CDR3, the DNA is TGTGCCAGCCTCGGGGGGACAGATTCCTACGAGCAGTACTTC.